The next 18 T cell receptor beta chains were all read from a single sample in a study of T cells after yellow fever vaccination. TCRdb re-analysed the 5' RACE reads in MiXCR, keeping a single row per CDR3 protein. The table records 120,000 or so distinct CDR3 sequences, approximately 16% of them present only once. The starting material was CD8+ T cells sorted from PBMCs, obtained 5 days after the yellow fever booster vaccination. The receptors here all came from a man in his late teens or twenties who received the YFV17D yellow fever vaccine.

V usage is TRBV9 and J usage is TRBJ2-1; TRBD2 is a possible D gene (5 bases). Germline lookup yields CDR1 SGDLS and CDR2 YYNGEE. This CDR3 comprises 15 residues. Trimming left V 3 bases short and J 5 bases short, with 15 bases between. The CDR3 protein is CASSDLANFHNEQFF. The CDR3 bases are TGTGCCAGCAGCGACCTAGCTAACTTCCACAATGAGCAGTTCTTC.

In its sample, this clonotype was seen a few times. V and J are TRBV12-3 or TRBV12-4 and TRBJ1-2, with TRBD1 matching over 7 bases. The CDR3 runs to 13 residues. V trimming: 7 bases; J trimming: 5 bases; junction bases outside the gene matches: 7. Here the CDR3 reads CASTLGQRYGYTF. CDR3 in DNA: TGTGCCAGCACGTTGGGACAGCGGTATGGCTACACCTTC.

A few counts support this clonotype. The chain is built from TRBV6-5 and TRBJ1-2, with D possibly TRBD1 on 5 matching bases. Trimming cost V 5 bases and J 3 bases, with 10 bases left between them. CDR1 and CDR2 (germline): MNHEY, SVGAGI. This CDR3 has 13 amino acids. DNA for the CDR3: TGTGCCAGCAGTACTGGGGCCTACTATGGCTACACCTTC. This encodes CASSTGAYYGYTF.

This clonotype was found a few times. The CDR3 loop reads CASTRTGGPRNEQYF. CDR3 in DNA: TGTGCCAGCACCCGAACCGGGGGGCCGAGGAACGAGCAGTACTTC. The chain combines TRBV6-1 with TRBJ2-7; D is possibly TRBD2 (7 bases). Germline CDR1 and CDR2: MNHNS and SASEGT. The CDR3 spans 15 residues. Trimming pared 7 bases from V and 5 bases from J, leaving 21 bases between.

This clonotype came up a few times. The J gene is TRBJ2-1, the V gene TRBV29-1; D gene ambiguous. The CDR3 spans 10 residues. Trimming removed 0 bases from V and 10 bases from J, with 4 bases in between. CDR1 and CDR2 (germline): SQVTM, ANQGSEA. The CDR3 here is CSVEDGEQFF. CDR3 bases: TGCAGCGTTGAAGATGGGGAGCAGTTCTTC.

This clonotype showed up just a few times. The rearrangement joins TRBV6-2 or TRBV6-3 to TRBJ2-7; no definite D call. The CDR3 is 11 residues long. V was shortened by 7 bases and J by 7 bases, with 11 bases between the two germline ends. Germline assignment: CDR1 MNHEY and CDR2 SVGEGT. CDR3 nucleotide sequence: TGTGCCAGCACCGCCGGTAGGGAGCAGTACTTC. This translates into CASTAGREQYF.

This chain connects TRBV7-9 to TRBJ2-1; 7 nucleotides align to TRBD1. The CDR3 totals 16 residues. Trimming at V came to 1 base and at J to 3 bases, leaving 6 bases not matched to a gene. Germline loops: CDR1 SEHNR, CDR2 FQNEAQ (reference sequence). CDR3 nucleotide sequence: TGTGCCAGCAGCTTAGTTGGGGACAGAGACTACAATGAGCAGTTCTTC. The encoded protein is CASSLVGDRDYNEQFF.

This clonotype has a handful of counts. The chain combines TRBV24-1 with TRBJ2-1; 7 bases are shared with TRBD2. This CDR3 is built from 12 residues. In germline, CDR1 is KGHDR, CDR2 SFDVKD. J lost 8 bases, V lost 8 bases, and 5 bases had no gene match. CDR3 sequence: CATKGRGDEQFF. Written as DNA, the CDR3 is TGTGCCACCAAAGGTCGGGGGGATGAGCAGTTCTTC.

The gene calls are TRBV9 and TRBJ2-3; 7 nucleotides line up with TRBD1. CDR1 and CDR2 from the germline V gene are SGDLS and YYNGEE. The CDR3 runs 15 residues. V shed 2 bases and J 1 base; nucleotides not matched to a gene: 4. CDR3 protein: CASSVPGQRTDTQYF. The CDR3 nucleotides read TGTGCCAGCAGCGTCCCGGGACAGCGCACAGATACGCAGTATTTT.

This clonotype was counted only a few times. V is TRBV4-1 and J is TRBJ2-7; 8 nucleotides align to TRBD2. Germline-derived CDR1 and CDR2 are MGHRA and YSYEKL. V lost 0 bases to trimming and J lost 2 bases; unmatched junction nucleotides: 3. CDR3 length: 15 amino acids. Written as DNA, the CDR3 is TGCGCCAGCAGCCAAGAGCCGGGAGGGACCTACGAGCAGTACTTC. Protein product: CASSQEPGGTYEQYF.

This clonotype is hyperexpanded (1% or more). The genes are TRBV5-1 and TRBJ2-1; D uncertain. The CDR3 is 15 amino acids. V was clipped by 0 bases and J by 5 bases, with 12 bases between them. The germline V gene has CDR1 SGHRS and CDR2 YFSETQ. CDR3 coding DNA: TGCGCCAGCAGCTTGGACGAGCCTACCGACAATGAGCAGTTCTTC. Its translation: CASSLDEPTDNEQFF.

This clonotype occurred a few times. This sequence joins TRBV5-1 and TRBJ2-2, with D possibly TRBD2 on 5 matching bases. The CDR3 has 13 residues. Germline V gene lookup returns CDR1 SGHRS and CDR2 YFSETQ. Trimming removed 1 base at V and 6 bases at J, with 7 bases between. The CDR3, as DNA: TGCGCCAGCAGCTTGCACGGGGCCGGGGAGCTGTTTTTT. This sequence encodes CASSLHGAGELFF.

The chain has TRBV11-1 and TRBJ1-6, with TRBD1 matching over 7 bases. The germline gives CDR1 SGHAT, CDR2 FQDESV (reference sequence). V lost 5 bases to trimming and J lost 12 bases; unmatched junction nucleotides: 4. This CDR3 contains 12 residues. The CDR3 loop is CASSPGGQPLHF. The CDR3 bases are TGTGCCAGCAGCCCAGGGGGTCAACCCCTCCACTTT. Full variable domain (outside the CDR3, taken from reference TRBV11-1 and TRBJ1-6): EAEVAQSPRYKITEKSQAVAFWCDPISGHATLYWYRQILGQGPELLVQFQDESVVDDSQLPKDRFSAERLKGVDSTLKIQPAELGDSAMYLCASSPGGQPLHFGNGTRLTVT.

The rearrangement links TRBV29-1 to TRBJ1-2, with 10 bases identical to TRBD1. This CDR3 contains 16 residues. Losses at the gene ends were 6 bases for V and 4 bases for J; bases not matched to a gene: 14. Per germline, CDR1 SQVTM and CDR2 ANQGSEA. CDR3 in DNA: TGCAGCGTCCCCGGGGGACGGGACAGGGGTCCCTATGGCTACACCTTC. Residues: CSVPGGRDRGPYGYTF.

The chain joins TRBV4-2 to TRBJ2-3; weak D call: TRBD1 (5 bases). The germline V gene has CDR1 LGHNA and CDR2 YNFKEQ. V lost 0 bases, J lost 2 bases, and 15 bases lay in between. The CDR3 contains 17 residues. CDR3 coding DNA: TGTGCCAGCAGCCAAGATCCATTACCGACAGTCACAGATACGCAGTATTTT. Its translation: CASSQDPLPTVTDTQYF.

This clonotype showed up many times. For the CDR3, the DNA is TGTGCCATCAGTGAGTCAGGGATTGCAGATACGCAGTATTTT. Amino acid sequence: CAISESGIADTQYF. This sequence joins TRBV10-3 and TRBJ2-3; D call uncertain. CDR1 ENHRY and CDR2 SYGVKD come from the germline V gene. The CDR3 length is 14 residues. Trimming took off 0 bases at V and 4 bases at J, with 8 bases between the two ends.

This rearrangement joins TRBV20-1 to TRBJ1-2, with TRBD1 identical over 8 bases. Germline CDR1 and CDR2: DFQATT and SNEGSKA (reference sequence). The CDR3 has 14 amino acids. Trimming cost V 3 bases and J 6 bases; bases outside gene matches: 9. The CDR3 DNA sequence: TGCAGTGCTAGCACAGGGGGGACGAGCGATGGCTACACCTTC. Translated, it gives CSASTGGTSDGYTF.

This clonotype was seen ten or more times. This sequence joins TRBV11-2 and TRBJ2-1; D is possibly TRBD2 (5 bases). The CDR3 totals 12 residues. V shed 5 bases and J shed 10 bases, with 12 bases lying between them. Germline CDR1 and CDR2: SGHAT and FQNNGV. Written as DNA, the CDR3 is TGTGCCAGCAGCGTTTTACAGCGGGAGCAGTTCTTC. This translates into CASSVLQREQFF.